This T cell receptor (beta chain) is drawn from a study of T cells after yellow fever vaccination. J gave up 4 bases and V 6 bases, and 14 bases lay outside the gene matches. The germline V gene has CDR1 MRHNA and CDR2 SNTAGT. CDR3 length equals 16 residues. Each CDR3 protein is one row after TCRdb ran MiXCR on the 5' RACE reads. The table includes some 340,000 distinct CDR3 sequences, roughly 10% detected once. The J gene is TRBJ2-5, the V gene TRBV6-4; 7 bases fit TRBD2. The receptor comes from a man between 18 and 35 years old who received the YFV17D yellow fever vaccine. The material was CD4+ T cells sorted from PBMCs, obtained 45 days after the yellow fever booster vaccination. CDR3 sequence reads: CASREVAGLGGETQYF. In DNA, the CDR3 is TGTGCCAGCAGGGAAGTAGCGGGCCTCGGTGGAGAGACCCAGTACTTC.